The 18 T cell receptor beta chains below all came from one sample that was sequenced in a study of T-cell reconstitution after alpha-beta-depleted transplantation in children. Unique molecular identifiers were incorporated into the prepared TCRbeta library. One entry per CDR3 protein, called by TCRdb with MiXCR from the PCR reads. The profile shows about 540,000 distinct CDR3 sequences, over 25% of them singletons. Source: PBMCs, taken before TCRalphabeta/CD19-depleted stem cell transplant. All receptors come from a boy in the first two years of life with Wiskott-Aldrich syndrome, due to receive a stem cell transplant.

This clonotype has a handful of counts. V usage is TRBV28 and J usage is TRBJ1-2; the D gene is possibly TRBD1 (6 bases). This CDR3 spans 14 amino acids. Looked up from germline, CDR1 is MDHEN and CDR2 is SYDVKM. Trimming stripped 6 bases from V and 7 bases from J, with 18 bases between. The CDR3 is CASRKPGDIRGYTF. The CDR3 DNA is TGTGCCAGCAGAAAACCGGGGGACATCCGTGGCTACACCTTC.

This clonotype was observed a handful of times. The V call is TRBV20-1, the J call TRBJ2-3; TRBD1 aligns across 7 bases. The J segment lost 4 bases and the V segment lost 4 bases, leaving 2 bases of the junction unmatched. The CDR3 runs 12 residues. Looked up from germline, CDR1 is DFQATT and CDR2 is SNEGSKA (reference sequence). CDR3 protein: CSANDRADTQYF. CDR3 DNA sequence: TGCAGTGCTAATGACAGGGCAGATACGCAGTATTTT.

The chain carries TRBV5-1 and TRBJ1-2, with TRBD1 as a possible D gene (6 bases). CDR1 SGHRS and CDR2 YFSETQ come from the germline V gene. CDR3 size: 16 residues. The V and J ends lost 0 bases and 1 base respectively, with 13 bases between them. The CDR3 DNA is TGCGCCAGCAGCTTGGATCACAGGGATTTTAACTATGGCTACACCTTC. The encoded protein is CASSLDHRDFNYGYTF.

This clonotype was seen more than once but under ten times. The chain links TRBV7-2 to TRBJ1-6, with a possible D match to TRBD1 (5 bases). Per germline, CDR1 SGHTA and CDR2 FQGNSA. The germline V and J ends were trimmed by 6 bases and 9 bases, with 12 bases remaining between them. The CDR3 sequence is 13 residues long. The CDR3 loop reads CASSIEGVSPLHF. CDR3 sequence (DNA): TGTGCCAGCAGTATAGAAGGGGTTTCACCCCTCCACTTT.

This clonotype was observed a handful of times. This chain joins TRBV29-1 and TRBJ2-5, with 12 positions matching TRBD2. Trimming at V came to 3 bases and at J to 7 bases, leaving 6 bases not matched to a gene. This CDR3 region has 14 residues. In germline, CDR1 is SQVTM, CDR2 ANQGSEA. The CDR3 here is CSVDPTSGSGTQYF. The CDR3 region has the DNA TGCAGCGTTGACCCGACTAGCGGGAGTGGGACCCAGTACTTC.

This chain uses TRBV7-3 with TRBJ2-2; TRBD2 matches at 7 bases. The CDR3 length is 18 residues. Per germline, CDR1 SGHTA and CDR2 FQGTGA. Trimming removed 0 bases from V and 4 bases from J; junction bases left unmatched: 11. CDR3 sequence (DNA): TGTGCCAGCAGCTTAACCGGCGGGACGGGGAGGGGCACCGGGGAGCTGTTTTTT. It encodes CASSLTGGTGRGTGELFF.

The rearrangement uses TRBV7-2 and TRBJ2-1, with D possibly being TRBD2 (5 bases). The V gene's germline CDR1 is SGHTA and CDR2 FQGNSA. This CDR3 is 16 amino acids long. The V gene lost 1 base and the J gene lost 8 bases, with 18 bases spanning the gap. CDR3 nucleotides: TGTGCCAGCAGCTTAGTAAGCGGTCTAGCCCTCCATGAGCAGTTCTTC. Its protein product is CASSLVSGLALHEQFF.

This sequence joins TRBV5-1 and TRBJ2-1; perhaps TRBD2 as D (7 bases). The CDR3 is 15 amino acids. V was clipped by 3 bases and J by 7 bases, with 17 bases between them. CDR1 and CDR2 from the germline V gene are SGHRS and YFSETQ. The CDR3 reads CASSSWGRERNEQFF. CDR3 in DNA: TGCGCCAGCAGCTCCTGGGGGCGGGAGCGGAATGAGCAGTTCTTC.

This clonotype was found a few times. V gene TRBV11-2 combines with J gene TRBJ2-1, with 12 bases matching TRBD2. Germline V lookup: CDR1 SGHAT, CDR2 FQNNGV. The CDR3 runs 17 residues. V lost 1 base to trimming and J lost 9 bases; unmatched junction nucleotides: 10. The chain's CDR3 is CASSLVLAGGLSSEQFF. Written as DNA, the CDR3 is TGTGCCAGCAGCTTAGTTCTAGCGGGAGGGCTATCTTCTGAGCAGTTCTTC. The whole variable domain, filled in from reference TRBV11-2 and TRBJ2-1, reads EAGVAQSPRYKIIEKRQSVAFWCNPISGHATLYWYQQILGQGPKLLIQFQNNGVVDDSQLPKDRFSAERLKGVDSTLKIQPAKLEDSAVYLCASSLVLAGGLSSEQFFGPGTRLTVL.

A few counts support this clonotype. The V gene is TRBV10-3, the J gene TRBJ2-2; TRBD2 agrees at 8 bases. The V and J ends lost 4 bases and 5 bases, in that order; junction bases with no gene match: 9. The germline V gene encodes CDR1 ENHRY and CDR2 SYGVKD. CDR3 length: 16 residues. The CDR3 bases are TGTGCCATCAGTGGCTCACTAGCGGCTGAAACCGGGGAGCTGTTTTTT. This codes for CAISGSLAAETGELFF.

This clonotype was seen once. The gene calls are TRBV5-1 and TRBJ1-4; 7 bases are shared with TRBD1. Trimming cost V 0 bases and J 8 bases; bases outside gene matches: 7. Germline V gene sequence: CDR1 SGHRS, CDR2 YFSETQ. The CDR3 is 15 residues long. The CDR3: CASSLAPGQAEKLFF. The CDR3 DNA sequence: TGCGCCAGCAGCTTGGCCCCCGGACAGGCCGAAAAACTGTTTTTT.

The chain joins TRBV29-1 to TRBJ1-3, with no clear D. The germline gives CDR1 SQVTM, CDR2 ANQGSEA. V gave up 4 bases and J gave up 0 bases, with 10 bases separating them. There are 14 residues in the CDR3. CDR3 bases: TGCAGCGTTGTGACCTTCGGCTCTGGAAACACCATATATTTT. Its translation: CSVVTFGSGNTIYF.

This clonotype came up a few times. The CDR3 sequence: CSALTSGNTGELFF. CDR3 coding DNA: TGCAGTGCTTTGACTAGCGGGAACACCGGGGAGCTGTTTTTT. V is TRBV20-1 and J is TRBJ2-2, with TRBD2 matching over 9 bases. J was trimmed by 1 base and V by 5 bases; bases with no gene match: 2. Germline V CDR1 and CDR2: DFQATT, SNEGSKA (reference sequence). The CDR3 is made up of 14 amino acids.

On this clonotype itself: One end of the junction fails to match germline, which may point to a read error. CDR3 region: CASSDRWNYNEQFF. CDR3 bases: TGCGCCAGCAGCGACCGTTGGAACTACAATGAGCAGTTCTTC. The chain links TRBV25-1 to TRBJ2-1; no firm D call. Germline V gives CDR1 MGHDK, CDR2 SYGVNS. This CDR3 has 14 residues.

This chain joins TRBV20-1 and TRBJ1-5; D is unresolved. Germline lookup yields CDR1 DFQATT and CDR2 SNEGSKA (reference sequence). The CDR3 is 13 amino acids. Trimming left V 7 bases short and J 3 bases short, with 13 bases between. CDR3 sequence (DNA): TGCAGTGGATTGCGGGGTCTCAATCAGCCCCAGCATTTT. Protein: CSGLRGLNQPQHF.

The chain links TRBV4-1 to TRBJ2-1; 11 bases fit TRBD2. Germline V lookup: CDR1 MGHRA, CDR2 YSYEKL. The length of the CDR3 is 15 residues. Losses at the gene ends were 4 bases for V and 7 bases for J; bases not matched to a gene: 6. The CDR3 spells CASSREGLAVNEQFF. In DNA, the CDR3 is TGCGCCAGCAGCCGCGAGGGACTAGCGGTTAATGAGCAGTTCTTC.

The CDR3 sequence: CASSSPNNLVGELFF. CDR3 DNA: TGTGCCAGCAGTTCCCCCAATAACCTAGTTGGGGAGCTGTTTTTT. The chain carries TRBV27 and TRBJ2-2, with D hard to call. The V gene's germline CDR1 is MNHEY and CDR2 SMNVEV (reference sequence). The CDR3 extends over 15 amino acids. The V end was cut by 4 bases, the J end by 8 bases, with 17 bases between.

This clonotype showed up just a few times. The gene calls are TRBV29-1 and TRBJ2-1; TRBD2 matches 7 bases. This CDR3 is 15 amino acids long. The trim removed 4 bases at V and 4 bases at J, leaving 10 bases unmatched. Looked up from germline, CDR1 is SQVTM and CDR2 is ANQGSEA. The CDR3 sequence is CSVGFALAVYNEQFF. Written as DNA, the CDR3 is TGCAGCGTTGGGTTCGCGCTAGCGGTTTACAATGAGCAGTTCTTC.